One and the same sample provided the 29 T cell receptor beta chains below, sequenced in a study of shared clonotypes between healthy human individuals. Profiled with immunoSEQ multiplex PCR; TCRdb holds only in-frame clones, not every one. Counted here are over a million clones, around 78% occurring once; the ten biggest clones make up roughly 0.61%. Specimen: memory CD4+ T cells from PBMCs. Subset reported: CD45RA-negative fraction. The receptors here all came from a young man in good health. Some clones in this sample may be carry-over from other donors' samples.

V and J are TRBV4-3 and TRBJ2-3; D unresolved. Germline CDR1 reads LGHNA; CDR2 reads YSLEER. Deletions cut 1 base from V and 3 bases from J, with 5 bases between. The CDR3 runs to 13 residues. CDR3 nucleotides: TGCGCCAGCAGCCAAGTCACGACAGATACGCAGTATTTT. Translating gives CASSQVTTDTQYF.

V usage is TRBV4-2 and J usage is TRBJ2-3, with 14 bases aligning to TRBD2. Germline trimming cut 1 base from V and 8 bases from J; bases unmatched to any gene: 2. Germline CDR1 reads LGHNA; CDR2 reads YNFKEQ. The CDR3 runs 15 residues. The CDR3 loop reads CASSQGTSGRSTQYF. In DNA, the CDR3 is TGTGCCAGCAGCCAAGGGACTAGCGGGAGGAGTACGCAGTATTTT.

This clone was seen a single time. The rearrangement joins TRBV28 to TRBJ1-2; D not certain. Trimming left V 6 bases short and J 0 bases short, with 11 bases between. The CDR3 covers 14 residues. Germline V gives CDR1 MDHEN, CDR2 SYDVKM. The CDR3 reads CASSRRWSNYGYTF. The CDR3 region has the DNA TGTGCCAGCAGCCGGAGGTGGTCTAACTATGGCTACACCTTC.

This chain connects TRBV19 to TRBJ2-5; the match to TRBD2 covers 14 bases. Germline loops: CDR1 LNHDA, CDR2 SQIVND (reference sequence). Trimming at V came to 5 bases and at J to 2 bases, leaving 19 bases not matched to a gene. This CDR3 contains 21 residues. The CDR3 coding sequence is TGTGCCAGTAGTTCGGGACTAGCGGGGGTGATTACACGCCGGGGGCAAGAGACCCAGTACTTC. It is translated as CASSSGLAGVITRRGQETQYF.

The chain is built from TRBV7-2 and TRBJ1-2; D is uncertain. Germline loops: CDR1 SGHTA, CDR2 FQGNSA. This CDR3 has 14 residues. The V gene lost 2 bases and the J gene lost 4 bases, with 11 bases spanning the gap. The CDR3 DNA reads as TGTGCCAGCAGCTTACACGTCGAGGGCTATGGCTACACCTTC. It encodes CASSLHVEGYGYTF. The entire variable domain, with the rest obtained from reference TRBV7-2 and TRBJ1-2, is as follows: GAGVSQSPSNKVTEKGKDVELRCDPISGHTALYWYRQSLGQGLEFLIYFQGNSAPDKSGLPSDRFSAERTGGSVSTLTIQRTQQEDSAVYLCASSLHVEGYGYTFGSGTRLTVV.

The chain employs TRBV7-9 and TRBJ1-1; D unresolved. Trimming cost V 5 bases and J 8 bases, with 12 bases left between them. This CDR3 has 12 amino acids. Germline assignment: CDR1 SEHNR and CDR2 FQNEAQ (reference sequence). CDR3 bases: TGTGCCAGCAGCACCGGCCCAGCCGAAGCTTTCTTT. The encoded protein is CASSTGPAEAFF.

CDR3 sequence (DNA): TGTGCCAGCAGCAATAACGTCGGGTTCGAGCAGTTCTTC. Translated, it gives CASSNNVGFEQFF. The V and J genes are TRBV7-9 and TRBJ2-1; D gene unclear. From germline, CDR1 is SEHNR and CDR2 FQNEAQ (reference sequence). CDR3 size: 13 residues. The V and J ends lost 5 bases and 10 bases respectively, with 15 bases between them.

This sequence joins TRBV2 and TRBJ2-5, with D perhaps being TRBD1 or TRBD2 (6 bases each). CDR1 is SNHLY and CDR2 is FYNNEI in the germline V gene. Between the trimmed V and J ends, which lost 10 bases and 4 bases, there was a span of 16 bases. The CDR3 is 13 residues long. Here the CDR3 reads CATNGGPGETQYF. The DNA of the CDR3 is TGTGCCACCAATGGGGGGCCGGGAGAGACCCAGTACTTC.

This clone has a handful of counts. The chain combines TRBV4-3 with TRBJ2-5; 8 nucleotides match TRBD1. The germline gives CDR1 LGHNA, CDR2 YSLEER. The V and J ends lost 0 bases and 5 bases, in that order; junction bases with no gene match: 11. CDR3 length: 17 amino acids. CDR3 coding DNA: TGCGCCAGCAGCCAAGATCTCTGGACAGGGCCAGGGGAGACCCAGTACTTC. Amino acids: CASSQDLWTGPGETQYF.

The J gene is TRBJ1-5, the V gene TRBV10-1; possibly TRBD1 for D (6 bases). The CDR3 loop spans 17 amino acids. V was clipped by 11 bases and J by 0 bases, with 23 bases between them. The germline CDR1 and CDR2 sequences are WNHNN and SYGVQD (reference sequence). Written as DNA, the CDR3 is TGCGCCGGACCCACAGGGCCCGTAGGCTATAGCAATCAGCCCCAGCATTTT. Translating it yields CAGPTGPVGYSNQPQHF.

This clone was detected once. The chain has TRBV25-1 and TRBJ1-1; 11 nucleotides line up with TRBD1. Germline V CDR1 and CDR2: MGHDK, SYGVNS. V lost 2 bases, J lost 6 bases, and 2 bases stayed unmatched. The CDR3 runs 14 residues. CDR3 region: CASSEQGQGAEAFF. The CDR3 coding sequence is TGTGCCAGCAGTGAACAGGGACAGGGGGCTGAAGCTTTCTTT. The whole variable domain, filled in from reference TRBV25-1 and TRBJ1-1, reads EADIYQTPRYLVIGTGKKITLECSQTMGHDKMYWYQQDPGMELHLIHYSYGVNSTEKGDLSSESTVSRIRTEHFPLTLESARPSHTSQYLCASSEQGQGAEAFFGQGTRLTVV.

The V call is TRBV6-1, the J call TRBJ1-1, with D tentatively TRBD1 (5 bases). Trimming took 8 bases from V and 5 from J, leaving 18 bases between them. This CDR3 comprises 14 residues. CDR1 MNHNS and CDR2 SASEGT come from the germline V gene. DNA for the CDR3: TGTGCCAGCGGTAGGGACGTTCGGGGGACTGAAGCTTTCTTT. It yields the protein CASGRDVRGTEAFF.

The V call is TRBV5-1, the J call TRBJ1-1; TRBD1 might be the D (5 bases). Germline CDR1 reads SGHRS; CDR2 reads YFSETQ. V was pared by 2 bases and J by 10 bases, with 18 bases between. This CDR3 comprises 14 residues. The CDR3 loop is CASSFGWTSGGAFF. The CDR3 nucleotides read TGCGCCAGCAGCTTTGGGTGGACCAGTGGGGGAGCTTTCTTT.

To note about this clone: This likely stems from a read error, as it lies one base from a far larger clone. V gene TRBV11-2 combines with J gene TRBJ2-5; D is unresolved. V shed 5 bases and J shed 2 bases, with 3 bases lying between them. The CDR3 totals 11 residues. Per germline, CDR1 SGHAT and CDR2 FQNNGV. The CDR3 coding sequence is TGTGCCAGCAGCGGACAAGAGACCCAGTACTTC. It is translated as CASSGQETQYF.

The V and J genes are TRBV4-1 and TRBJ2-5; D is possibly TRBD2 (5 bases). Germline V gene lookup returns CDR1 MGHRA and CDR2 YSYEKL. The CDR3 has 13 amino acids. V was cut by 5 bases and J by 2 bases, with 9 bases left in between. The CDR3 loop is CASSYGLQETQYF. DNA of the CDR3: TGCGCCAGCAGCTACGGACTTCAAGAGACCCAGTACTTC.

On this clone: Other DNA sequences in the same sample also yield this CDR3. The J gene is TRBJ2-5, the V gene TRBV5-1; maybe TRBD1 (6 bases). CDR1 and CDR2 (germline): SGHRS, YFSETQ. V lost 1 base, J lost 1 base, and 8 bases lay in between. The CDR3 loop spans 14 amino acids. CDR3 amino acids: CASSLRTAQETQYF. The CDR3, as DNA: TGCGCCAGCAGCTTGCGGACAGCCCAAGAGACCCAGTACTTC.

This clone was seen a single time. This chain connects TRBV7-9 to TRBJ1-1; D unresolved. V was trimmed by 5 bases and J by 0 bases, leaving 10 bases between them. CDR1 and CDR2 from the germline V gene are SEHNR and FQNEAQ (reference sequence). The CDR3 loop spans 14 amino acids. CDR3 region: CASSPWRMNTEAFF. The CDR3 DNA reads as TGTGCCAGCAGCCCCTGGAGAATGAACACTGAAGCTTTCTTT.

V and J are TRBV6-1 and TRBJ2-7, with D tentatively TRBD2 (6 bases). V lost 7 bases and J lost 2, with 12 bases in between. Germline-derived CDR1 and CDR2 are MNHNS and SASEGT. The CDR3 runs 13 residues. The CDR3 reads CASNMGGPYEQYF. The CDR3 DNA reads TGTGCCAGCAACATGGGGGGACCCTACGAGCAGTACTTC.

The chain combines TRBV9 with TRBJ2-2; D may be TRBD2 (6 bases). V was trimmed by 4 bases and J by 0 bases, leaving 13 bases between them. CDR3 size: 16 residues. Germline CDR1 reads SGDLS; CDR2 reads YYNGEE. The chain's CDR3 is CASSRSLASNTGELFF. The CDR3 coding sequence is TGTGCCAGCAGCCGTAGTCTAGCGTCGAACACCGGGGAGCTGTTTTTT.

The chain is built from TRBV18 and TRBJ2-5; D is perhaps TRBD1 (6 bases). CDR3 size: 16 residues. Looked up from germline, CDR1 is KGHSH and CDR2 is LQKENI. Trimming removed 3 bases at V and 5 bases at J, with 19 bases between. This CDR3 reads CASSPPAGAFQETQYF. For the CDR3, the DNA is TGTGCCAGCTCACCCCCGGCAGGGGCCTTCCAGGAGACCCAGTACTTC.

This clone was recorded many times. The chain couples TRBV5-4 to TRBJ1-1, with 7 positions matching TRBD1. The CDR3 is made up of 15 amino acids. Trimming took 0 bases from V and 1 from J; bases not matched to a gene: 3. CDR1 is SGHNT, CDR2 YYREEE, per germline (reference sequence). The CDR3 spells CASSLASGGNTEAFF. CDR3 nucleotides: TGTGCCAGCAGCTTGGCTTCAGGGGGGAACACTGAAGCTTTCTTT.

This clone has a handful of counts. The CDR3 DNA reads as TGTGCCAGCAGCTTAGCGCCAGCGGGAGCAGCCGAGACCCAGTACTTC. Translation gives CASSLAPAGAAETQYF. V usage is TRBV7-7 and J usage is TRBJ2-5, with TRBD2 matching over 8 bases. V lost 0 bases to trimming and J lost 5 bases; unmatched junction nucleotides: 8. Germline V gene sequence: CDR1 SSHAT, CDR2 FNYEAQ (reference sequence). The CDR3 loop spans 16 amino acids. Full variable domain (outside the CDR3, taken from reference TRBV7-7 and TRBJ2-5): GAGVSQSPRYKVTKRGQDVTLRCDPISSHATLYWYQQALGQGPEFLTYFNYEAQPDKSGLPSDRFSAERPEGSISTLTIQRTEQRDSAMYRCASSLAPAGAAETQYFGPGTRLLVL.

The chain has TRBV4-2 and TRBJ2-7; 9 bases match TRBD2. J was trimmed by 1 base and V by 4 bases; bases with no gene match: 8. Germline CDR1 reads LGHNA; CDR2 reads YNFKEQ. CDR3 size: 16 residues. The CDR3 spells CASSPGRLAGSYEQYF. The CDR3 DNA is TGTGCCAGCAGCCCAGGGCGGCTAGCGGGGTCCTACGAGCAGTACTTC.

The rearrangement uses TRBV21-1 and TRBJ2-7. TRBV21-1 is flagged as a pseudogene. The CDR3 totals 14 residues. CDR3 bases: TGTGCCAGCAGCAATTTAGGCTTCTCCTACGAGCAGTACTTC. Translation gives CASSNLGFSYEQYF.

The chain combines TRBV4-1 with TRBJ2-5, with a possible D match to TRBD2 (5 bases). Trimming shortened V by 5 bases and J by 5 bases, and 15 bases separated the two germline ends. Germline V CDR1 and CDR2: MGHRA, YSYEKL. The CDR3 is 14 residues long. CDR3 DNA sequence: TGCGCCAGCAGCAGCAACTTGAGGGCGGAGACCCAGTACTTC. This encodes CASSSNLRAETQYF.

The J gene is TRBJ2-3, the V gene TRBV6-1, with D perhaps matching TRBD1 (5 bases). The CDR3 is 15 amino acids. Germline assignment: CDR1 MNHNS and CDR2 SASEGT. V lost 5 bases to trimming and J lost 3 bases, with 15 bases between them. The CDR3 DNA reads TGTGCCAGCAGTAGACAGTTGACCCCTACAGATACGCAGTATTTT. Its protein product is CASSRQLTPTDTQYF.

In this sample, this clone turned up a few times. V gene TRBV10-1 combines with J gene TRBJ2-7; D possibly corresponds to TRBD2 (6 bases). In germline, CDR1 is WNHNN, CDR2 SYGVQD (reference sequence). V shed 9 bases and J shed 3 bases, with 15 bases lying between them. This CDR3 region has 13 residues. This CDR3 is CARNQRADYEQYF. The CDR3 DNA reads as TGCGCCAGGAATCAGCGGGCTGACTACGAGCAGTACTTC.

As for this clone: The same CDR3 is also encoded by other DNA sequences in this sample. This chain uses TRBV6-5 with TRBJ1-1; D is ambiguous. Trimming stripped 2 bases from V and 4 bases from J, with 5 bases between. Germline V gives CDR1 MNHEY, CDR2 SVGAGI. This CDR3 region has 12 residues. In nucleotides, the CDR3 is TGTGCCAGCAGTTACCTCGGCACTGAAGCTTTCTTT. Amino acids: CASSYLGTEAFF.

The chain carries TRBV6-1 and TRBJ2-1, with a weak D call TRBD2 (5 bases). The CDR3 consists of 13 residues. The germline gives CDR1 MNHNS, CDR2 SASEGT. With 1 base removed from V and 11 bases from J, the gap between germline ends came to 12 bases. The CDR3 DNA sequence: TGTGCCAGCAGTGAAGATTTGGACTGGAAGCAGTTCTTC. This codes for CASSEDLDWKQFF.